This passage covers 23 T cell receptor beta chains from one sample sequenced in a study of T cells in localized non-small cell lung cancer. Using immunoSEQ multiplex PCR, the repertoire was profiled, and TCRdb retains in-frame clones only, with some absent. The repertoire holds 35,000 to 50,000 clones, with around 87% as singletons. Sequenced here: peripheral blood, sampled before any cancer treatment. These receptors were obtained from a man between 40 and 69 years old with stage I lung adenocarcinoma.

The CDR3 protein is CASSVSKWTSGRAGETQYF. For the CDR3, the DNA is TGTGCCAGCAGCGTATCCAAGTGGACTAGCGGGAGGGCCGGAGAGACCCAGTACTTC. J is TRBJ2-5 and V is TRBV9; 15 bases are shared with TRBD2. Germline CDR1 reads SGDLS; CDR2 reads YYNGEE. The CDR3 extends over 19 amino acids. Trimming at V came to 1 base and at J to 4 bases, leaving 11 bases not matched to a gene.

V and J are TRBV2 and TRBJ1-2; D gene unclear. CDR3 length equals 12 residues. CDR1 SNHLY and CDR2 FYNNEI come from the germline V gene. Trimming took off 10 bases at V and 7 bases at J, with 16 bases between the two ends. CDR3 in amino acids: CATTLERAGYTF. CDR3 nucleotide sequence: TGTGCCACAACCCTCGAGCGGGCTGGCTACACCTTC. Supplemented by reference TRBV2 and TRBJ1-2, the full variable domain reads EPEVTQTPSHQVTQMGQEVILRCVPISNHLYFYWYRQILGQKVEFLVSFYNNEISEKSEIFDDQFSVERPDGSNFTLKIRSTKLEDSAMYFCATTLERAGYTFGSGTRLTVV.

The V and J genes are TRBV27 and TRBJ1-1; D not resolved. From germline, CDR1 is MNHEY and CDR2 SMNVEV (reference sequence). The length of the CDR3 is 14 residues. V lost 5 bases, J lost 4 bases, and 14 bases lay in between. CDR3 in amino acids: CASSLFAEGTEAFF. DNA for the CDR3: TGTGCCAGCAGTCTCTTTGCCGAGGGCACTGAAGCTTTCTTT.

This clone has just one count. The chain recombines TRBV5-6 with TRBJ1-2; 8 nucleotides match TRBD1. The CDR3 runs 16 residues. V trimming: 1 base; J trimming: 1 base; junction bases outside the gene matches: 6. The V gene's germline CDR1 is SGHDT and CDR2 YYEEEE. The CDR3 nucleotides read TGTGCCAGCAGCTTGTTAACCGGACAGGGTAACTATGGCTACACCTTC. Protein product: CASSLLTGQGNYGYTF.

V usage is TRBV19 and J usage is TRBJ2-7, with a tentative D call TRBD1 (5 bases). The CDR3 sequence is 15 residues long. CDR1 and CDR2 (germline): LNHDA, SQIVND (reference sequence). Trimming left V 3 bases short and J 3 bases short, with 15 bases between. CDR3 residues: CASSIMAGKNYEQYF. CDR3 coding DNA: TGTGCCAGTAGTATCATGGCAGGGAAAAACTACGAGCAGTACTTC.

V usage is TRBV7-2 and J usage is TRBJ2-7; 8 bases fit TRBD1. The CDR3 extends over 15 amino acids. V was pared by 5 bases and J by 3 bases, with 9 bases of the junction left unmatched. Germline V gene sequence: CDR1 SGHTA, CDR2 FQGNSA. CDR3 bases: TGTGCCAGCAGCCGCGACAGGGGAGGACTCTACGAGCAGTACTTC. The encoded protein is CASSRDRGGLYEQYF. The full variable domain, in which reference TRBV7-2 and TRBJ2-7 provide the parts outside the CDR3, is GAGVSQSPSNKVTEKGKDVELRCDPISGHTALYWYRQSLGQGLEFLIYFQGNSAPDKSGLPSDRFSAERTGGSVSTLTIQRTQQEDSAVYLCASSRDRGGLYEQYFGPGTRLTVT.

The chain recombines TRBV19 with TRBJ2-5, with D perhaps being TRBD1 or TRBD2 (5 bases each). Germline CDR1 reads LNHDA; CDR2 reads SQIVND (reference sequence). V was pared by 7 bases and J by 5 bases, with 17 bases between. This CDR3 region has 14 residues. CDR3 sequence: CASTWSTGQETQYF. The CDR3 coding sequence is TGTGCCAGTACCTGGTCTACGGGGCAGGAGACCCAGTACTTC.

The chain has TRBV11-2 and TRBJ2-6; D remains ambiguous. V lost 5 bases and J 0 bases, leaving 8 bases between the germline ends. Germline loops: CDR1 SGHAT, CDR2 FQNNGV. The CDR3 contains 15 residues. The CDR3 nucleotides are TGTGCCAGCAGCCCAGAGAGCTCTGGGGCCAACGTCCTGACTTTC. It translates to CASSPESSGANVLTF.

The chain links TRBV30 to TRBJ2-7; 12 nucleotides agree with TRBD1. The germline V gene has CDR1 GTSNPN and CDR2 SVGIG (reference sequence). The J segment lost 5 bases and the V segment lost 5 bases, leaving 1 base of the junction unmatched. The CDR3 length is 12 residues. The CDR3 reads CAWGTGGHEQYF. The CDR3 bases are TGTGCCTGGGGGACAGGGGGCCACGAGCAGTACTTC. Using reference TRBV30 and TRBJ2-7 for the parts outside the CDR3, the full variable domain is SQTIHQWPATLVQPVGSPLSLECTVEGTSNPNLYWYRQAAGRGLQLLFYSVGIGQISSEVPQNLSASRPQDRQFILSSKKLLLSDSGFYLCAWGTGGHEQYFGPGTRLTVT.

V is TRBV4-2 and J is TRBJ1-3; 7 bases map to TRBD1. CDR1 and CDR2 from the germline V gene are LGHNA and YNFKEQ. J was trimmed by 2 bases and V by 0 bases; bases with no gene match: 1. The CDR3 extends over 15 amino acids. CDR3 in DNA: TGTGCCAGCAGCCAAGAACAGGGGACTGGAAACACCATATATTTT. Protein: CASSQEQGTGNTIYF.

The chain recombines TRBV19 with TRBJ2-2; 8 bases are shared with TRBD1. There are 17 residues in the CDR3. The V segment lost 7 bases and the J segment 7 bases; nucleotides outside the gene matches: 17. CDR1 is LNHDA, CDR2 SQIVND, per germline (reference sequence). The CDR3 DNA is TGTGCCAGTAAACAACTGAAAGGACAGGGTGACAACGGGGAGCTGTTTTTT. Residues: CASKQLKGQGDNGELFF.

This clone was seen a single time. V is TRBV5-1 and J is TRBJ2-1; TRBD2 is a possible D gene (5 bases). The germline V and J ends were trimmed by 2 bases and 8 bases, with 14 bases remaining between them. Germline CDR1 is SGHRS and CDR2 is YFSETQ. This CDR3 spans 14 amino acids. CDR3 sequence: CASSLGTSVDEQFF. The CDR3 nucleotides read TGCGCCAGCAGCTTAGGAACTAGTGTCGATGAGCAGTTCTTC.

CDR3 loop: CASSRDRGPPTF. The CDR3 DNA reads TGTGCCAGCAGCCGGGACAGGGGCCCGCCTACCTTC. The V gene is TRBV11-3, the J gene TRBJ1-2, with 10 bases identical to TRBD1. The CDR3 sequence is 12 residues long. The V segment lost 5 bases and the J segment 14 bases; nucleotides outside the gene matches: 8. The V gene's germline CDR1 is SGHNT and CDR2 YENEEA.

This chain joins TRBV18 and TRBJ1-6; no clear D. V lost 6 bases and J lost 11, with 11 bases in between. CDR1 and CDR2 (germline): KGHSH, LQKENI. The CDR3 length is 12 residues. CDR3 coding DNA: TGTGCCAGCTCCCGCCTTCAACCACCCCTCCACTTT. Residues: CASSRLQPPLHF.

This chain connects TRBV5-4 to TRBJ2-7; the match to TRBD2 covers 7 bases. With 4 bases clipped from V and 6 bases from J, the junction kept 1 base outside the gene matches. This CDR3 is 11 amino acids long. Germline CDR1 is SGHNT and CDR2 is YYREEE (reference sequence). This chain's CDR3 is CASSTGGEQYF. CDR3 in DNA: TGTGCCAGCAGCACGGGGGGCGAGCAGTACTTC.

This chain joins TRBV28 and TRBJ2-5, with no clear D. The closer fit of TRBJ2-7 to the DNA end suggests the J call may be wrong. The CDR3 contains 15 residues. The V gene's germline CDR1 is MDHEN and CDR2 SYDVKM. As DNA, the CDR3 is TGTGCCAGCAGTTTATCCGGAAGCCTCACCTACGAGCAGTACTTC. Protein product: CASSLSGSLTYEQYF.

The V call is TRBV10-3, the J call TRBJ2-7; 9 bases map to TRBD1. Trimming took 0 bases from V and 6 from J; bases not matched to a gene: 9. The germline gives CDR1 ENHRY, CDR2 SYGVKD. The CDR3 length is 16 residues. The CDR3 DNA reads TGTGCCATCAGTGAGTCGGAAGGACAGGGGATTGGCGAGCAGTACTTC. It codes for CAISESEGQGIGEQYF.

This clone turned up a few times. CDR3 coding DNA: TGTGCCAGCACCCTCCAGGGGGGATGGGGCACTGAAGCTTTCTTT. Translation gives CASTLQGGWGTEAFF. The chain uses TRBV2 and TRBJ1-1; 7 nucleotides agree with TRBD1. V lost 7 bases to trimming and J lost 4 bases; unmatched junction nucleotides: 12. There are 15 residues in the CDR3. CDR1 is SNHLY, CDR2 FYNNEI, per germline.

The chain employs TRBV6-6 and TRBJ2-3, with 12 bases aligning to TRBD2. The CDR3 is 16 amino acids. Germline V lookup: CDR1 MNHNY, CDR2 SVGAGI (reference sequence). V was pared by 6 bases and J by 5 bases, with 9 bases of the junction left unmatched. CDR3 in DNA: TGTGCCAGCAGCCAGCTAGCGGGAGGGGGGGGAGATACGCAGTATTTT. Its translation: CASSQLAGGGGDTQYF.

V usage is TRBV9 and J usage is TRBJ1-3; 7 nucleotides line up with TRBD1. CDR1 SGDLS and CDR2 YYNGEE come from the germline V gene. This CDR3 region has 16 residues. V was clipped by 4 bases and J by 0 bases; unmatched bases: 7. The CDR3 sequence is CASSPRDSFSGNTIYF. Here the CDR3 DNA reads TGTGCCAGCAGCCCGCGGGACAGCTTCTCTGGAAACACCATATATTTT.

The chain is built from TRBV28 and TRBJ2-1, with D possibly TRBD1 on 5 matching bases. V was cut by 7 bases and J by 5 bases, with 18 bases left in between. There are 15 residues in the CDR3. The V gene's germline CDR1 is MDHEN and CDR2 SYDVKM. The CDR3 coding sequence is TGTGCCAGCATGGGGCGCGGTTGGACCAACAATGAGCAGTTCTTC. Its protein is CASMGRGWTNNEQFF.

V gene TRBV7-8 combines with J gene TRBJ2-3, with D possibly called TRBD1 or TRBD2 (6 bases each). This CDR3 has 15 amino acids. With 2 bases removed from V and 0 bases from J, the gap between germline ends came to 9 bases. Germline loops: CDR1 SGHVS, CDR2 FQNEAQ. In DNA, the CDR3 is TGTGCCAGCAGCTTACTAGGGGGGAGCACAGATACGCAGTATTTT. Encoded protein: CASSLLGGSTDTQYF. The whole variable domain, filled in from reference TRBV7-8 and TRBJ2-3, reads GAGVSQSPRYKVAKRGQDVALRCDPISGHVSLFWYQQALGQGPEFLTYFQNEAQLDKSGLPSDRFFAERPEGSVSTLKIQRTQQEDSAVYLCASSLLGGSTDTQYFGPGTRLTVL.

This chain connects TRBV7-9 to TRBJ1-1; 7 nucleotides align to TRBD1. Germline CDR1 reads SEHNR; CDR2 reads FQNEAQ (reference sequence). The J segment lost 5 bases and the V segment lost 1 base, leaving 4 bases of the junction unmatched. The CDR3 is 14 amino acids. CDR3 nucleotides: TGTGCCAGCAGCTTAGGACAGGGAAGAACTGAAGCTTTCTTT. This encodes CASSLGQGRTEAFF.